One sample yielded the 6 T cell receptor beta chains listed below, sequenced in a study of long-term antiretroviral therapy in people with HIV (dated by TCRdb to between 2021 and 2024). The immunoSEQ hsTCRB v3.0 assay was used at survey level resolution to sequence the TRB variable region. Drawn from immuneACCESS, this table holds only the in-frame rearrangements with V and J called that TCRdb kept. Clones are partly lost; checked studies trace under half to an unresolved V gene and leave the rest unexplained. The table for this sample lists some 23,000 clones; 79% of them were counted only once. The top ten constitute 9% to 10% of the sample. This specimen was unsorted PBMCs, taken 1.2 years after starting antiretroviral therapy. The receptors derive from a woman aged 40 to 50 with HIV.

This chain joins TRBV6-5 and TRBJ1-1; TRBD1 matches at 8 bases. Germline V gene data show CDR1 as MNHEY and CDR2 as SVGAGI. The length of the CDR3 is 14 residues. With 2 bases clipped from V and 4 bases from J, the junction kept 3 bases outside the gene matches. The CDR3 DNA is TGTGCCAGCAGTTACCAGGGGGCTGTCACTGAAGCTTTCTTT. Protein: CASSYQGAVTEAFF.

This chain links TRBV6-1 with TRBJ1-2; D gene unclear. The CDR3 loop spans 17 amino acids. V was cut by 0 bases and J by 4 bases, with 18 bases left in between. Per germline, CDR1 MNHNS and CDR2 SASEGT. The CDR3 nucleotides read TGTGCCAGCAGTGAAGCAATCGGCCACTTAAGGGTCTATGGCTACACCTTC. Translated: CASSEAIGHLRVYGYTF.

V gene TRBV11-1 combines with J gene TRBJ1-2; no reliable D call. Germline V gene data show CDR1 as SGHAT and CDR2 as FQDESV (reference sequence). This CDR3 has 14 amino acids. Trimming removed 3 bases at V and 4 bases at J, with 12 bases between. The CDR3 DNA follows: TGTGCCAGCAGCTTGGCTGGAAAGACCTATGGCTACACCTTC. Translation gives CASSLAGKTYGYTF.

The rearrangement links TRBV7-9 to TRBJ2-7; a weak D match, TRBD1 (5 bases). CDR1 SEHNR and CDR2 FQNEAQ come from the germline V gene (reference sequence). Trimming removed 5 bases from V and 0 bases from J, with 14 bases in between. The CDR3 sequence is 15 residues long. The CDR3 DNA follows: TGTGCCAGCAGCCAGGGTATCCCTAGCTCCTACGAGCAGTACTTC. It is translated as CASSQGIPSSYEQYF.

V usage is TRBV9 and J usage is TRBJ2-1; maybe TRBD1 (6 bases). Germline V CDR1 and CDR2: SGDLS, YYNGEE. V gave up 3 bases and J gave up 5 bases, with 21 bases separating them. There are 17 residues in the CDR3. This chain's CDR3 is CASSALGLGTSHNEQFF. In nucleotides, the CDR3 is TGTGCCAGCAGCGCACTTGGGTTGGGGACATCCCACAATGAGCAGTTCTTC.

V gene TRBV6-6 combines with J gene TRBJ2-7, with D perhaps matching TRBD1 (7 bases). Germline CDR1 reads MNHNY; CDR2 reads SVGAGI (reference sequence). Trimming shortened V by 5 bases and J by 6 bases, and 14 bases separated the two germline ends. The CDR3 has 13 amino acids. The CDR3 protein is CASSRQGGFEQYF. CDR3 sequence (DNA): TGTGCCAGCAGTCGTCAGGGGGGCTTCGAGCAGTACTTC.